The 27 T cell receptor beta chains presented below share a single source sample, sequenced in a study of cytomegalovirus exposure and HLA in healthy donors (dated by TCRdb to between 2016 and 2019). The library came from the immunoSEQ multiplex PCR assay. For the multiplex PCR, a mixture combining 60 forward primers for TCR Vbeta segments and 13 reverse primers for TCR Jbeta segments was used. The immuneACCESS repertoire file appears here via TCRdb, limited to in-frame rearrangements. These files lack a portion of the clones; in checked studies, under half of the deficit traces to unresolved V genes, and the cause of the others is not known. The sample table records roughly 150,000 clones; 76% of these occur just once. Over 3% of the sample goes to the ten largest clones. Input material: PBMCs. Receptors were obtained from a male donor in good health and CMV-seronegative.

The chain has TRBV15 and TRBJ2-2, with 7 bases matching TRBD2. V shed 1 base, J shed 0 bases, and the junction held 2 bases outside the gene matches. The length of the CDR3 is 16 residues. Germline V gene data show CDR1 as LNHNV and CDR2 as YYDKDF (reference sequence). CDR3 region: CATSRGGGTNTGELFF. The DNA of the CDR3 is TGTGCCACCAGCAGAGGGGGGGGTACGAACACCGGGGAGCTGTTTTTT.

This clone was picked up a small number of times. The chain couples TRBV30 to TRBJ2-2; TRBD1 might be the D (5 bases). The germline V gene encodes CDR1 GTSNPN and CDR2 SVGIG (reference sequence). This CDR3 has 14 residues. V lost 7 bases and J lost 3, with 15 bases in between. CDR3 protein: CALELKTDTGELFF. CDR3 sequence (DNA): TGTGCCTTGGAACTAAAGACAGACACCGGGGAGCTGTTTTTT.

The chain carries TRBV6-6 and TRBJ2-1; possibly TRBD1 for D (5 bases). CDR1 and CDR2 from the germline V gene are MNHNY and SVGAGI (reference sequence). Between the trimmed V and J ends, which lost 4 bases and 5 bases, there was a span of 12 bases. The CDR3 runs 14 residues. The CDR3, as DNA: TGTGCCAGCAGTTTCCGCGACAGCAACAATGAGCAGTTCTTC. Its protein product is CASSFRDSNNEQFF.

The chain carries TRBV2 and TRBJ1-3; 7 positions agree with TRBD1. Germline V gene lookup returns CDR1 SNHLY and CDR2 FYNNEI. V lost 4 bases to trimming and J lost 2 bases; unmatched junction nucleotides: 5. The CDR3 loop spans 15 amino acids. The CDR3 nucleotides read TGTGCCAGCAGTGTTGACAGGGCCCCTGGAAACACCATATATTTT. Amino acid sequence: CASSVDRAPGNTIYF.

This clone was seen a handful of times. The chain carries TRBV19 and TRBJ2-6; 10 positions agree with TRBD1. The germline CDR1 and CDR2 sequences are LNHDA and SQIVND (reference sequence). Trimming cost V 7 bases and J 2 bases; bases outside gene matches: 8. This CDR3 contains 17 residues. The CDR3 bases are TGTGCCAGTACCCGAGGGGGACAGGGGACTGGGGCCAACGTCCTGACTTTC. Encoded protein: CASTRGGQGTGANVLTF.

This clone was observed a few times. The chain couples TRBV6-1 to TRBJ1-4; 8 nucleotides line up with TRBD1. The trim removed 3 bases at V and 6 bases at J, leaving 9 bases unmatched. CDR1 MNHNS and CDR2 SASEGT come from the germline V gene. The CDR3 has 16 amino acids. In nucleotides, the CDR3 is TGTGCCAGCAGTGATGTGGCAGGGGGCGGGGATGAAAAACTGTTTTTT. It yields the protein CASSDVAGGGDEKLFF.

This chain's CDR3 is CAWSAGTGGNTIYF. CDR3 nucleotides: TGTGCCTGGAGCGCCGGGACAGGGGGAAACACCATATATTTT. V is TRBV30 and J is TRBJ1-3; 9 nucleotides match TRBD1. The CDR3 is made up of 14 amino acids. After removal of 3 bases from V and 4 bases from J, the junction contained 4 bases not matched to a gene. Germline CDR1 and CDR2: GTSNPN and SVGIG (reference sequence).

V gene TRBV5-8 combines with J gene TRBJ2-5; weak D call: TRBD1 (8 bases). Judging by the DNA end, TRBJ2-7 fits better; the J call may be wrong. Looked up from germline, CDR1 is SGHTS and CDR2 is YDEGEE. The CDR3 length is 18 residues. CDR3 sequence reads: CASSRRQGPSGIYYEQYF. The CDR3 region has the DNA TGTGCCAGCAGCAGACGACAGGGGCCCAGCGGGATATACTACGAGCAGTACTTC.

J is TRBJ2-3 and V is TRBV7-8, with 8 positions matching TRBD2. J was trimmed by 5 bases and V by 2 bases; bases with no gene match: 3. Germline CDR1 reads SGHVS; CDR2 reads FQNEAQ. CDR3 size: 14 residues. CDR3 sequence: CASSLSGSGDTQYF. CDR3 coding DNA: TGTGCCAGCAGCTTAAGCGGGAGCGGAGATACGCAGTATTTT.

V is TRBV7-2 and J is TRBJ2-7, with D maybe TRBD1 (5 bases). The CDR3 has 14 residues. The V gene's germline CDR1 is SGHTA and CDR2 FQGNSA. V lost 2 bases, J lost 0 bases, and 8 bases lay in between. CDR3 bases: TGTGCCAGCAGCTTATTAGGACACTCCTACGAGCAGTACTTC. It encodes CASSLLGHSYEQYF. Full variable domain (outside the CDR3, taken from reference TRBV7-2 and TRBJ2-7): GAGVSQSPSNKVTEKGKDVELRCDPISGHTALYWYRQSLGQGLEFLIYFQGNSAPDKSGLPSDRFSAERTGGSVSTLTIQRTQQEDSAVYLCASSLLGHSYEQYFGPGTRLTVT.

Of note for this clone: Mismatch with germline at one junction end may stem from a read error. V is TRBV7-9 and J is TRBJ2-5; 8 nucleotides line up with TRBD1. Germline V gene lookup returns CDR1 SEHNR and CDR2 FQNEAQ (reference sequence). The CDR3 is 14 amino acids. The CDR3 here is CASSQDRAQGTQYF. The DNA for the CDR3 is TGTGCCAGCAGCCAGGACAGGGCCCAAGGGACCCAGTACTTC.

J is TRBJ1-6 and V is TRBV15; 12 bases line up with TRBD1. This CDR3 is 17 amino acids long. With V trimmed by 3 bases and J by 8 bases, 8 bases remained unmatched. Germline CDR1 LNHNV, CDR2 YYDKDF (reference sequence). The CDR3 sequence is CATSRRRGTGGDSPLHF. CDR3 nucleotide sequence: TGTGCCACCAGCAGGCGACGGGGGACAGGGGGCGATTCACCCCTCCACTTT.

This clone was picked up a small number of times. This CDR3 is also generated by other DNA sequences in the sample. The gene calls are TRBV6-4 and TRBJ2-3; 8 bases are shared with TRBD2. The CDR3 is made up of 14 amino acids. J was trimmed by 1 base and V by 3 bases; bases with no gene match: 0. Germline lookup yields CDR1 MRHNA and CDR2 SNTAGT. The CDR3 reads CASSEAGGTDTQYF. CDR3 coding DNA: TGTGCCAGCAGTGAAGCGGGAGGCACAGATACGCAGTATTTT.

V gene TRBV7-9 combines with J gene TRBJ2-1; 9 positions agree with TRBD2. This CDR3 contains 19 residues. Germline V gene data show CDR1 as SEHNR and CDR2 as FQNEAQ (reference sequence). The J segment lost 0 bases and the V segment lost 2 bases, leaving 11 bases of the junction unmatched. CDR3 in amino acids: CASSLPTNSGSGSYNEQFF. CDR3 DNA sequence: TGTGCCAGCAGCTTACCTACAAATAGCGGGAGCGGCTCCTACAATGAGCAGTTCTTC.

The V and J genes are TRBV18 and TRBJ1-2; 8 positions agree with TRBD1. Germline V gene data show CDR1 as KGHSH and CDR2 as LQKENI. The trim removed 0 bases at V and 4 bases at J, leaving 7 bases unmatched. There are 16 residues in the CDR3. CDR3 DNA: TGTGCCAGCTCACCACCGCTACAGGGGGAAGCCTATGGCTACACCTTC. It is translated as CASSPPLQGEAYGYTF.

The chain combines TRBV20-1 with TRBJ1-1; perhaps TRBD1 as D (6 bases). Germline V lookup: CDR1 DFQATT, CDR2 SNEGSKA (reference sequence). The CDR3 is 11 residues long. V lost 6 bases to trimming and J lost 6 bases, with 11 bases between them. The CDR3 coding sequence is TGCAGTGCCCAGGGGCGGGCTGAAGCTTTCTTT. This codes for CSAQGRAEAFF.

The CDR3 coding sequence is TGTGCCAGCAGCTCACAGACCGTGACCTACGAGCAGTACTTC. This codes for CASSSQTVTYEQYF. This rearrangement joins TRBV7-2 to TRBJ2-7; no clear D gene. Germline-derived CDR1 and CDR2 are SGHTA and FQGNSA. The V and J ends lost 4 bases and 2 bases respectively, with 12 bases between them. The CDR3 loop spans 14 amino acids.

This rearrangement joins TRBV7-2 to TRBJ1-2; 11 positions match TRBD1. Trimming took 0 bases from V and 4 from J; bases not matched to a gene: 7. The V gene's germline CDR1 is SGHTA and CDR2 FQGNSA. The CDR3 sequence is 17 residues long. CDR3 coding DNA: TGTGCCAGCAGCTTAGCGAGGACAGGGGGCGGTAGCTATGGCTACACCTTC. Translating it yields CASSLARTGGGSYGYTF.

This rearrangement joins TRBV11-2 to TRBJ2-7; the D is unclear. Germline V gene data show CDR1 as SGHAT and CDR2 as FQNNGV. V was pared by 1 base and J by 0 bases, with 16 bases between. The CDR3 has 17 amino acids. The CDR3 DNA follows: TGTGCCAGCAGCTTAGGCCGCGTAGACTGGGTCTCCTACGAGCAGTACTTC. Its protein product is CASSLGRVDWVSYEQYF.

The chain recombines TRBV6-5 with TRBJ1-4, with 7 positions matching TRBD1. CDR1 MNHEY and CDR2 SVGAGI come from the germline V gene. The CDR3 sequence is 15 residues long. V was clipped by 2 bases and J by 8 bases; unmatched bases: 8. CDR3 bases: TGTGCCAGCAGTTACAGGGGTGGGACAGCAGAAAAACTGTTTTTT. It encodes CASSYRGGTAEKLFF.

The chain is built from TRBV9 and TRBJ2-7; TRBD1 agrees at 7 bases. CDR1 and CDR2 from the germline V gene are SGDLS and YYNGEE. The CDR3 consists of 14 residues. V lost 0 bases and J lost 5; bases outside the gene matches: 5. The CDR3, as DNA: TGTGCCAGCAGCGTAGCAGGGCAGGGGGACGAGCAGTACTTC. Encoded protein: CASSVAGQGDEQYF.

This clone was seen more than once but under ten times. The chain uses TRBV11-3 and TRBJ2-4; maybe TRBD2 (6 bases). CDR1 is SGHNT and CDR2 is YENEEA in the germline V gene. This CDR3 is 14 amino acids long. The V gene lost 5 bases and the J gene lost 7 bases, with 15 bases spanning the gap. The CDR3 sequence: CASSPRLDSNIQYF. The CDR3, as DNA: TGTGCCAGCAGCCCCAGACTAGATTCGAACATTCAGTACTTC.

This clone was seen only once. The chain combines TRBV2 with TRBJ2-5, with D perhaps TRBD2 (6 bases). Germline V gene lookup returns CDR1 SNHLY and CDR2 FYNNEI. The CDR3 runs to 13 residues. Trimming took 8 bases from V and 2 from J, leaving 12 bases between them. CDR3 DNA sequence: TGTGCCAGCGGGGACTCGGGGCAAGAGACCCAGTACTTC. Translating it yields CASGDSGQETQYF.

This sequence joins TRBV11-2 and TRBJ2-1; no definite D call. V lost 1 base, J lost 8 bases, and 3 bases lay in between. CDR3 length equals 11 residues. Germline V CDR1 and CDR2: SGHAT, FQNNGV. CDR3 in amino acids: CASSLADEQFF. CDR3 bases: TGTGCCAGCAGCTTAGCTGATGAGCAGTTCTTC.

This chain uses TRBV28 with TRBJ1-2; a weak D match, TRBD1 (5 bases). V was clipped by 3 bases and J by 4 bases, with 12 bases between them. From germline, CDR1 is MDHEN and CDR2 SYDVKM. The CDR3 runs 14 residues. CDR3 region: CASSLPGGTYGYTF. The CDR3 bases are TGTGCCAGCAGTTTGCCCGGGGGTACCTATGGCTACACCTTC.

The rearrangement uses TRBV9 and TRBJ1-3; tentatively, D is TRBD1 (6 bases). Trimming removed 0 bases from V and 4 bases from J, with 14 bases in between. The CDR3 has 16 amino acids. Looked up from germline, CDR1 is SGDLS and CDR2 is YYNGEE. CDR3 sequence: CASSVEDSRAGNTIYF. CDR3 coding DNA: TGTGCCAGCAGCGTAGAGGACAGTCGAGCGGGAAACACCATATATTTT.

The J gene is TRBJ1-6, the V gene TRBV14, with 11 positions matching TRBD1. Germline V lookup: CDR1 SGHDN, CDR2 FVKESK. V dropped 4 bases and J dropped 7; count of bases not matched to a gene: 0. The length of the CDR3 is 14 residues. The CDR3 region has the DNA TGTGCCAGCAGCCGGGACAGGGGGAATTCACCCCTCCACTTT. This sequence encodes CASSRDRGNSPLHF.